This T cell receptor beta chain was identified in a study of neurological immune-mediated disorders. TCRdb reanalysed the 5' RACE reads using MiXCR and keeps one entry per CDR3 protein. The sample holds tens of thousands of distinct CDR3 sequences, almost 3.5% seen once. Trimming removed 5 bases at V and 4 bases at J, with 14 bases between. The CDR3 length is 14 residues. Germline CDR1 MNHEY, CDR2 SMNVEV (reference sequence). The study, taken as a whole, reports: None of the features examined (clinical or MRI) was associated with the multiple sclerosis repertoire cluster.

This clonotype has at least ten counts. Its antigen is undetermined. The sample was PBMCs. This receptor was taken from a man aged 35-49 years with multiple sclerosis. The chain is built from TRBV27 and TRBJ2-5, with D maybe TRBD1 (5 bases). The CDR3 spells CASSAFSRGETQYF. As DNA, the CDR3 is TGTGCCAGCAGTGCCTTCTCTAGGGGAGAGACCCAGTACTTC.